This T cell receptor (beta chain) comes out of a study of cytomegalovirus exposure and HLA in healthy donors. Study-level points and caveats: A later analysis found that most CMV-associated TCR beta chains appeared HLA-restricted.

This PCR relied on a set of 60 Vbeta primers and 13 Jbeta primers. TCRdb's copy holds only in-frame clones and misses some; the assay was immunoSEQ multiplex PCR. This table holds about 180,000 clones, about four fifths found once. Germline-derived CDR1 and CDR2 are LNHDA and SQIVND (reference sequence). This CDR3 comprises 16 residues. V lost 3 bases and J 1 base, leaving 15 bases between the germline ends. In the case of this clone: Its target is unknown.

V usage is TRBV19 and J usage is TRBJ1-2; no definite D call. The sample consisted of PBMCs. The sequence derives from a woman aged 25 to 39 in good health and CMV-seronegative. The CDR3 is CASSMERIAGNYGYTF. As DNA, the CDR3 is TGTGCCAGTAGTATGGAGAGGATAGCGGGTAACTATGGCTACACCTTC.